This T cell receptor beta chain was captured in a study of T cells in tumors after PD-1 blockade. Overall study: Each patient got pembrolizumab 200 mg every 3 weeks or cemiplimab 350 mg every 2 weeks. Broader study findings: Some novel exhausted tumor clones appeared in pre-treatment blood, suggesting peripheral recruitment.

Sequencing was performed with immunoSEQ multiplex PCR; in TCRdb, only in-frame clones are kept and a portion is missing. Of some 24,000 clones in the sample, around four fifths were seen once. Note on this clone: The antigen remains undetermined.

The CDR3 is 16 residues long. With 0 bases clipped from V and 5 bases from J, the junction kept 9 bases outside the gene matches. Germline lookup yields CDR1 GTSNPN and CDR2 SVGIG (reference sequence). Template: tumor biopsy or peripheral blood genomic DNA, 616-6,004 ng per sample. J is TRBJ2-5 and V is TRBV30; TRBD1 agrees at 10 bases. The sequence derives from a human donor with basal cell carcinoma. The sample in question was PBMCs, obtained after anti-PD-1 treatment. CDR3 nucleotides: TGTGCCTGGAGTGTTGGTCGGACAGGGGGGTATGAGACCCAGTACTTC. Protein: CAWSVGRTGGYETQYF.